The 32 T cell receptor beta chains below come from one sample, sequenced in a study of blood T cells in healthy people across ages. The authors ran a second PCR of about 6 to 12 cycles using a sample-barcoded 5' primer and a J-beta primer mix. Each CDR3 protein is one row after TCRdb ran MiXCR on the 5' RACE reads. Among about a million distinct CDR3 sequences listed, 48% were seen once. Material: blood. Receptors were obtained from a man between 25 and 39 years old in good health.

This clonotype was seen a few times. The CDR3 sequence: CSSLGWGKEPQHF. Written as DNA, the CDR3 is TGCAGTTCGTTGGGGTGGGGGAAGGAGCCCCAGCATTTT. This chain links TRBV20-1 with TRBJ1-5; a weak D match, TRBD1 (5 bases). Germline V gives CDR1 DFQATT, CDR2 SNEGSKA (reference sequence). V was pared by 8 bases and J by 8 bases, with 19 bases between. CDR3 length: 13 residues.

The chain combines TRBV15 with TRBJ2-5; 9 nucleotides align to TRBD2. Germline lookup yields CDR1 LNHNV and CDR2 YYDKDF (reference sequence). The CDR3 covers 15 residues. Trimming at V came to 3 bases and at J to 2 bases, leaving 4 bases not matched to a gene. The CDR3 sequence: CATSRTSGNQETQYF. The CDR3 coding sequence is TGTGCCACCAGCAGGACTAGCGGAAATCAAGAGACCCAGTACTTC.

The CDR3 DNA reads as TGTGCCAGCAGTTTGAGAGGTGGATATAATTCACCCCTCCACTTT. Translated, it gives CASSLRGGYNSPLHF. The chain links TRBV28 to TRBJ1-6, with D unresolved. Trimming removed 3 bases at V and 4 bases at J, with 10 bases between. Germline loops: CDR1 MDHEN, CDR2 SYDVKM. This CDR3 spans 15 amino acids.

J is TRBJ2-1 and V is TRBV6-5; maybe TRBD2 (5 bases). The CDR3 has 19 residues. CDR1 and CDR2 from the germline V gene are MNHEY and SVGAGI. Trimming removed 0 bases at V and 0 bases at J, with 18 bases between. This CDR3 is CASSYSIGASWSSYNEQFF. CDR3 nucleotide sequence: TGTGCCAGCAGTTACTCGATCGGCGCTAGCTGGAGCTCCTACAATGAGCAGTTCTTC.

The chain carries TRBV5-6 and TRBJ2-7, with 11 nucleotides matching TRBD1. Germline CDR1 and CDR2: SGHDT and YYEEEE. The CDR3 spans 14 residues. V lost 3 bases, J lost 6 bases, and 5 bases stayed unmatched. DNA for the CDR3: TGTGCCAGCAGCTGGACAGGGGGCATGGTCGAGCAGTACTTC. Translated: CASSWTGGMVEQYF.

The J gene is TRBJ1-6, the V gene TRBV27; D gene unclear. The ends were cut back, 7 bases at V and 7 bases at J, with 14 bases in the middle. The CDR3 spans 14 residues. CDR1 is MNHEY, CDR2 SMNVEV, per germline (reference sequence). Here the CDR3 DNA reads TGTGCCAGCACTCTCCGGGCCTTCAATTCACCCCTCCACTTT. Translated, it gives CASTLRAFNSPLHF.

The CDR3 DNA reads TGCAGCGTTGAAAAAGCGGGAGCCCACGAGCAGTACTTC. It translates to CSVEKAGAHEQYF. The rearrangement joins TRBV29-1 to TRBJ2-7; TRBD2 matches at 8 bases. Germline trimming cut 2 bases from V and 5 bases from J; bases unmatched to any gene: 5. The CDR3 has 13 amino acids. Germline CDR1 reads SQVTM; CDR2 reads ANQGSEA.

The V call is TRBV7-9, the J call TRBJ2-7; D uncertain. In germline, CDR1 is SEHNR, CDR2 FQNEAQ (reference sequence). The CDR3 is 14 amino acids. V lost 3 bases to trimming and J lost 3 bases, with 12 bases between them. This CDR3 is CASSLVANRYEQYF. The DNA for the CDR3 is TGTGCCAGCAGCTTGGTAGCCAATCGCTACGAGCAGTACTTC.

This clonotype was found once. The rearrangement links TRBV20-1 to TRBJ2-1; D is unresolved. This CDR3 is built from 14 residues. V lost 0 bases, J lost 6 bases, and 12 bases lay in between. Looked up from germline, CDR1 is DFQATT and CDR2 is SNEGSKA (reference sequence). CDR3 region: CSARDPGRVNEQFF. CDR3 bases: TGCAGTGCTAGAGACCCTGGACGGGTCAATGAGCAGTTCTTC.

In this sample, this clonotype turned up a few times. The genes are TRBV6-2 or TRBV6-3 and TRBJ1-1, with TRBD1 matching 7 bases. Germline CDR1 and CDR2: MNHEY and SVGEGT. V dropped 6 bases and J dropped 1; count of bases not matched to a gene: 11. The CDR3 runs to 16 residues. The CDR3 sequence is CASRAPEGARNTEAFF. CDR3 bases: TGTGCCAGCAGAGCACCGGAGGGGGCGAGGAACACTGAAGCTTTCTTT.

This clonotype has only a few counts. This chain joins TRBV21-1 and TRBJ2-4; TRBD2, the table's D call, was not compared with the DNA. The DNA matches TRBJ2-7 better at its end, which makes the J call doubtful. TRBV21-1 is annotated as a pseudogene. The CDR3 has 16 residues. CDR3 in DNA: TGTGCCAGCAGCCTCCAAATAGCGGGGACCTCTTTCGAGCAGTACTTC. Protein: CASSLQIAGTSFEQYF.

Comments on this clonotype: Relative to the germline gene, one junction end is altered; a read error may explain this. The chain combines TRBV10-3 with TRBJ1-1; no clear D. The CDR3 is 13 amino acids. CDR1 is ENHRY and CDR2 is SYGVKD in the germline V gene. CDR3 DNA: TGTGCCATCAGAAGAGGCGGGAACACTGTAGCTTTCTTT. It yields the protein CAIRRGGNTVAFF.

This clonotype has just a few counts. J is TRBJ2-7 and V is TRBV6-5; TRBD1 might be the D (5 bases). Germline lookup yields CDR1 MNHEY and CDR2 SVGAGI. The V end was cut by 7 bases, the J end by 4 bases, with 14 bases between. The CDR3 covers 13 residues. The DNA for the CDR3 is TGTGCCAGCACCGTCACTCAGGGTTACGAGCAGTACTTC. It encodes CASTVTQGYEQYF.

The rearrangement uses TRBV9 and TRBJ1-5; perhaps TRBD1 as D (5 bases). The V gene's germline CDR1 is SGDLS and CDR2 YYNGEE. The CDR3 runs to 15 residues. The V end was cut by 1 base, the J end by 4 bases, with 12 bases between. The CDR3 here is CASSVTGGINQPQHF. As DNA, the CDR3 is TGTGCCAGCAGCGTAACTGGGGGAATTAATCAGCCCCAGCATTTT.

The rearrangement uses TRBV20-1 and TRBJ2-7; D is unclear. Germline lookup yields CDR1 DFQATT and CDR2 SNEGSKA (reference sequence). The CDR3 totals 14 residues. Trimming shortened V by 4 bases and J by 2 bases, and 15 bases separated the two germline ends. The CDR3 DNA reads as TGCAGTGCTATAATTCTTGAAGGGACCTACGAGCAGTACTTC. Its protein product is CSAIILEGTYEQYF.

The V and J genes are TRBV7-9 and TRBJ2-1; unclear D gene. The CDR3 loop spans 11 amino acids. Trimming removed 9 bases from V and 4 bases from J, with 7 bases in between. Germline V CDR1 and CDR2: SEHNR, FQNEAQ (reference sequence). In DNA form, the CDR3 reads TGTGCCAGTGACGGATACAATGAGCAGTTCTTC. This codes for CASDGYNEQFF.

The V gene is TRBV4-1, the J gene TRBJ2-1; D could derive from TRBD1 or TRBD2 (5 bases each). CDR3 length: 15 residues. With 4 bases removed from V and 2 bases from J, the gap between germline ends came to 12 bases. Germline V lookup: CDR1 MGHRA, CDR2 YSYEKL. The CDR3 reads CASSPGTFAYNEQFF. The CDR3 coding sequence is TGCGCCAGCAGCCCCGGGACGTTTGCCTACAATGAGCAGTTCTTC.

The chain employs TRBV14 and TRBJ1-4; 7 bases are shared with TRBD1. V gave up 1 base and J gave up 3 bases; unmatched junction bases: 8. The germline V gene has CDR1 SGHDN and CDR2 FVKESK. The CDR3 length is 17 residues. The CDR3 nucleotides read TGTGCCAGCAGCCAAGTGGGTCGCGGGACAGCTAATGAAAAACTGTTTTTT. Translating it yields CASSQVGRGTANEKLFF. Based on the CDR3 plus reference TRBV14 and TRBJ1-4, the full variable domain is EAGVTQFPSHSVIEKGQTVTLRCDPISGHDNLYWYRRVMGKEIKFLLHFVKESKQDESGMPNNRFLAERTGGTYSTLKVQPAELEDSGVYFCASSQVGRGTANEKLFFGSGTQLSVL.

CDR3 DNA: TGTGCCAGCAGCCAAGGGCACCAGGGCGGTCAGCCCCAGCATTTT. As protein: CASSQGHQGGQPQHF. The chain carries TRBV3-1 and TRBJ1-5, with D possibly matching TRBD1 (5 bases). From germline, CDR1 is LGHDT and CDR2 YNNKEL (reference sequence). Between the trimmed V and J ends, which lost 1 base and 6 bases, there was a span of 13 bases. The CDR3 consists of 15 residues.

This chain joins TRBV10-3 and TRBJ1-2; D is undetermined. CDR3 size: 16 residues. Per germline, CDR1 ENHRY and CDR2 SYGVKD. The ends were cut back, 6 bases at V and 4 bases at J, with 21 bases in the middle. The CDR3 region is CAIRPPDGTGGYGYTF. The DNA for the CDR3 is TGTGCCATCAGACCCCCGGATGGTACGGGTGGCTATGGCTACACCTTC.

This clonotype was recorded a few times. The J gene is TRBJ2-3, the V gene TRBV4-3; 9 nucleotides line up with TRBD2. The CDR3 runs 17 residues. Per the germline V gene, CDR1 is LGHNA and CDR2 is YSLEER. The V gene end was trimmed by 0 bases and the J gene end by 1 base; junction bases not matched to a gene: 5. The CDR3 reads CASSQETGLAGTDTQYF. For the CDR3, the DNA is TGCGCCAGCAGCCAAGAAACGGGACTAGCAGGCACAGATACGCAGTATTTT.

This clonotype was counted between two and nine times. V and J are TRBV25-1 and TRBJ2-5; 7 bases align to TRBD1. Unmatched junction bases numbered 8, after V lost 3 bases and J lost 1 base. Germline CDR1 reads MGHDK; CDR2 reads SYGVNS. CDR3 size: 16 residues. The CDR3 spells CASSDPTGQPQETQYF. CDR3 coding DNA: TGTGCCAGCAGTGATCCTACGGGACAGCCCCAAGAGACCCAGTACTTC.

The chain has TRBV7-9 and TRBJ1-1; 9 nucleotides line up with TRBD1. Germline V gene data show CDR1 as SEHNR and CDR2 as FQNEAQ (reference sequence). This CDR3 spans 14 amino acids. J lost 4 bases, V lost 6 bases, and 6 bases had no gene match. CDR3 DNA: TGTGCCAGCAGTCTCGACAGGGGGTTCACTGAAGCTTTCTTT. It specifies CASSLDRGFTEAFF.

In this sample, this clonotype turned up a few times. This sequence joins TRBV20-1 and TRBJ2-7; 10 nucleotides line up with TRBD2. The CDR3 is made up of 13 amino acids. The V gene's germline CDR1 is DFQATT and CDR2 SNEGSKA (reference sequence). J was trimmed by 4 bases and V by 7 bases; bases with no gene match: 7. CDR3 loop: CSVKAGGIYEQYF. Here the CDR3 DNA reads TGCAGTGTCAAAGCGGGGGGGATTTACGAGCAGTACTTC.

The J gene is TRBJ2-7, the V gene TRBV15, with D unclear. There are 13 residues in the CDR3. V was trimmed by 0 bases and J by 3 bases, leaving 6 bases between them. CDR1 and CDR2 (germline): LNHNV, YYDKDF (reference sequence). The CDR3 nucleotides are TGTGCCACCAGCAGAGATAGTGACTACGAGCAGTACTTC. This gives the protein CATSRDSDYEQYF.

This clonotype occurred a few times. This chain links TRBV29-1 with TRBJ2-7, with D possibly being TRBD2 (5 bases). Per germline, CDR1 SQVTM and CDR2 ANQGSEA. CDR3 length: 15 amino acids. The V gene lost 0 bases and the J gene lost 0 bases, with 12 bases spanning the gap. CDR3 protein: CSVEEGEASSYEQYF. The CDR3 DNA reads as TGCAGCGTTGAAGAGGGAGAGGCCAGCTCCTACGAGCAGTACTTC.

This clonotype has just a few counts. The rearrangement links TRBV7-2 to TRBJ1-2; D call uncertain. The CDR3 covers 13 residues. V was pared by 2 bases and J by 6 bases, with 10 bases between. Germline CDR1 reads SGHTA; CDR2 reads FQGNSA. The CDR3 loop reads CASSLTLKDGYTF. In nucleotides, the CDR3 is TGTGCCAGCAGCTTAACCCTTAAGGATGGCTACACCTTC.

This chain joins TRBV21-1 and TRBJ2-5; TRBD1 was called by the table and not checked on the DNA. TRBV21-1 is marked as a pseudogene. The CDR3 is 16 amino acids. The CDR3 reads CASSNRDRVGEETQYF. The CDR3 DNA sequence: TGTGCCAGCAGCAACCGGGACAGGGTTGGTGAAGAGACCCAGTACTTC.

This chain connects TRBV30 to TRBJ1-1, with D unresolved. Trimming cost V 0 bases and J 10 bases, with 12 bases left between them. CDR3 length: 12 amino acids. CDR1 and CDR2 from the germline V gene are GTSNPN and SVGIG (reference sequence). The CDR3 nucleotides are TGTGCCTGGAGTGTGGGCCTTCAATTAGCTTTCTTT. Translated, it gives CAWSVGLQLAFF. Supplemented by reference TRBV30 and TRBJ1-1, the full variable domain reads SQTIHQWPATLVQPVGSPLSLECTVEGTSNPNLYWYRQAAGRGLQLLFYSVGIGQISSEVPQNLSASRPQDRQFILSSKKLLLSDSGFYLCAWSVGLQLAFFGQGTRLTVV.

The chain couples TRBV9 to TRBJ2-5; weak D call: TRBD2 (5 bases). V lost 1 base and J 11 bases, leaving 18 bases between the germline ends. The CDR3 is made up of 14 amino acids. Germline-derived CDR1 and CDR2 are SGDLS and YYNGEE. CDR3 protein: CASSVRWEWNEQYF. In nucleotides, the CDR3 is TGTGCCAGCAGCGTAAGATGGGAGTGGAATGAGCAGTACTTC.

The J gene is TRBJ1-5, the V gene TRBV28, with no clear D. Trimming removed 3 bases from V and 3 bases from J, with 9 bases in between. The germline gives CDR1 MDHEN, CDR2 SYDVKM. CDR3 length: 14 residues. As DNA, the CDR3 is TGTGCCAGCAGTTTGGGCAGAATCAATCAGCCCCAGCATTTT. Translated, it gives CASSLGRINQPQHF. The full variable domain, in which reference TRBV28 and TRBJ1-5 provide the parts outside the CDR3, is DVKVTQSSRYLVKRTGEKVFLECVQDMDHENMFWYRQDPGLGLRLIYFSYDVKMKEKGDIPEGYSVSREKKERFSLILESASTNQTSMYLCASSLGRINQPQHFGDGTRLSIL.

V and J are TRBV7-9 and TRBJ2-7; 10 nucleotides line up with TRBD1. The CDR3 runs to 15 residues. After removal of 1 base from V and 6 bases from J, the junction contained 6 bases not matched to a gene. Germline V gene lookup returns CDR1 SEHNR and CDR2 FQNEAQ (reference sequence). CDR3 in amino acids: CASSLVGQGVVEQYF. DNA for the CDR3: TGTGCCAGCAGCTTAGTCGGACAGGGGGTCGTCGAGCAGTACTTC.